In this sample, the clone carrying this TCR beta chain turned up once. This sample is part of a study of blood T cell repertoires in COVID-19. In the study overall: The samples span acute and convalescent COVID-19 from the United States, Italy and Spain. Nucleic acid was either cDNA or gDNA, and it came from T cells, B-cell-depleted T cells, or PBMCs.

Original processing notes: Reference gene primer amplification gave estimated nucleated cell counts. The data were produced by immunoSEQ multiplex PCR, yet TCRdb's version contains in-frame clones alone and is incomplete. That table supplies the V and J calls and clone size; D and trimming were determined from the DNA. The table lists 50,000 to 70,000 clones, less than 80% of them singletons, with approximately 3.8% in the top ten. V shed 4 bases, J shed 9 bases, and the junction held 9 bases outside the gene matches. Germline assignment: CDR1 SNHLY and CDR2 FYNNEI. This CDR3 comprises 14 residues. This sequence joins TRBV2 and TRBJ2-1, with TRBD1 matching 7 bases. Sequences were obtained from peripheral blood. This clonotype was sampled from a man aged 55-75 years with acute or convalescent COVID-19. The CDR3 bases are TGTGCCAGCAGTGGCAACAGACAGGGCAGTGAGCAGTTCTTC. The encoded protein is CASSGNRQGSEQFF.